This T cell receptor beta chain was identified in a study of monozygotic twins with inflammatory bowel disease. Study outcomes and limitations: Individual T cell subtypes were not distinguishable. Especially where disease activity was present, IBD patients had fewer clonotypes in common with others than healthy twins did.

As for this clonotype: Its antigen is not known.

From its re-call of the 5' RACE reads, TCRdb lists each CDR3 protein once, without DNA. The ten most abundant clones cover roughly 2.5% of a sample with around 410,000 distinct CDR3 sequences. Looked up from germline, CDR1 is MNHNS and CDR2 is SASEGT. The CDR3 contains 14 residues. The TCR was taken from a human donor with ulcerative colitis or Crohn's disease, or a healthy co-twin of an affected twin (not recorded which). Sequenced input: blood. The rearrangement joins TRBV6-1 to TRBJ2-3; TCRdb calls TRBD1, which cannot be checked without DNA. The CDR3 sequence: CASRFAGGTDTQYF.